Sequencing of this TCR beta chain was carried out in a study of blood T cell repertoires in COVID-19 (TCRdb year 2020). Describing the broader study: Samples from collaborators originated in the United States, Italy and Spain and spanned both the acute and convalescent phases of COVID-19. Samples were obtained from the ongoing ImmuneRACE study (first 160 participants) and from 1,254 subjects provided by 6 global collaborators. Where available, HLA class I and class II types were taken from metadata supplied by the sample provider and were not determined by assay-based typing. The material from the prospective study consisted of cDNA or gDNA derived from T cells, B-cell-depleted T cells, or PBMCs. The repertoires were made available in a free public database intended to serve as a resource for research on the immune response to SARS-CoV-2. A de-identified subject ID, COVID-19 status, age in years and sex were almost always included in the sample metadata. Subjects who had been exposed to COVID-19, were actively infected with it, or had recovered from it provided the deeply sampled blood TCRbeta repertoires that made up the dataset.

Enrolling through a virtual design, the prospective study's participants ranged in age from roughly 18 to 95 years and lived across roughly 24 United States geographic areas. In the prospective study, participants were assigned to cohorts based on the clinical history participants reported in a screening survey and a study questionnaire. Recovered participants in ImmuneRACE Cohort 3 were defined by two consecutive negative NP/OP PCR tests, clearance by a healthcare professional, or resolution of symptoms. In the prospective study, mobile phlebotomists collected whole blood, serum and a nasopharyngeal or oropharyngeal swab from each participant. Over a roughly 2-month period, participants in the prospective study had the option of providing additional blood draws and questionnaires. Blood samples from the prospective study were shipped frozen or at room temperature prior to DNA extraction. Concerning this clone: The target of this receptor is not known. Base qualities were left out, and no much larger clone turns up one base away.

The immunoSEQ Assay, a bias-controlled multiplex PCR, was used to amplify TCRbeta CDR3 regions from genomic DNA. The paper's processing steps were these. Within the assay, amplification of reference gene primers was used to estimate how many nucleated cells each sample contained. Sequence reads were collapsed and filtered to measure the absolute abundance of every unique TCRbeta CDR3 rearrangement. For each sample, productive Simpson clonality was calculated as the square root of Simpson's diversity index over productive rearrangements. This immuneACCESS table, as held by TCRdb, lists in-frame sequences with V and J called but not all clones. Of the missing ones, under half trace to an unresolved V gene in checked studies; the others have no known cause. V and J calls and clone size are given by that table; D and trimming were obtained from the DNA. Across this sample there are roughly 250,000 clones, with approximately 85% seen only once. The ten largest make up about 4.1% of the sample.

Reading the germline V gene gives CDR1 MDHEN and CDR2 SYDVKM. The germline V and J ends show losses of 6 bases and 4 bases respectively, and no gene match explains 10 bases of the junction. The cysteine opens and the phenylalanine closes a CDR3 of 18 amino acids. The retained sequence is limited to the CDR3, 54 bases, with the frame set at the first base. Overall study results and their limits: Clinical and demographic metadata were provided uncurated, with the amount varying by source and participant.

Recombination connected TRBV28 to TRBJ2-3, and 16 bases in between align with TRBD2. Sequencing used PBMCs or T cells enriched from blood (not recorded which). This TCR was recovered from a woman aged 25 to 39 who had recovered from COVID-19. The CDR3 protein is CASSPGTSGGARSDTQYF. The DNA sequence follows: TGTGCCAGCAGCCCTGGGACTAGCGGGGGGGCTCGGTCAGATACGCAGTATTTT.